This T cell receptor (beta chain) was observed in a study of cytomegalovirus exposure and HLA in healthy donors. Study at large: Unique TCRs from HLA-typed donors, about 78 million of them, were held in an early data release. Study-wide points: With later analysis, a missense DCLRE1C variant became linked to TCR beta V- and J-gene trimming.

This clone was detected only a few times. Its matching antigen is unknown. This CDR3 contains 13 residues. Per germline, CDR1 SGHNT and CDR2 YENEEA. With 5 bases removed from V and 6 bases from J, the gap between germline ends came to 11 bases. With 60 Vbeta and 13 Jbeta primers, the PCR was carried out. Libraries were prepared by immunoSEQ multiplex PCR; TCRdb keeps only in-frame clonotypes and omits some of them. The sample records 95,000 or so clones, around 79% being singletons. The source material was PBMCs. This chain uses TRBV11-3 with TRBJ2-1, with D unresolved. The receptor was isolated from a woman in her thirties or forties in good health and CMV-seronegative. This chain's CDR3 is CASSGTIPNEQFF. In DNA form, the CDR3 reads TGTGCCAGCAGCGGTACAATCCCCAATGAGCAGTTCTTC.